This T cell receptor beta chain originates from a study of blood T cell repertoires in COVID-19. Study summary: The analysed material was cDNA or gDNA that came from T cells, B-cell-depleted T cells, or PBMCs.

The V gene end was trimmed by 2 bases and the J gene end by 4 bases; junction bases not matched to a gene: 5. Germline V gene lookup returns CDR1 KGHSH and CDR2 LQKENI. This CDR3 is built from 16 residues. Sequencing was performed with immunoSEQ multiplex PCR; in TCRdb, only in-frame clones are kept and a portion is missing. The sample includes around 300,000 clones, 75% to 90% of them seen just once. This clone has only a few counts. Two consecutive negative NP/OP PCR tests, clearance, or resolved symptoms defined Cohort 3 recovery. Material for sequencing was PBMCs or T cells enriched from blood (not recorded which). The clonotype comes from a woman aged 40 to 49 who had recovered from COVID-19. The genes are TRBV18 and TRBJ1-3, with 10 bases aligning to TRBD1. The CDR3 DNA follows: TGTGCCAGCTCACCATTTGACAGGGGGCGCGGAAACACCATATATTTT. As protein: CASSPFDRGRGNTIYF.